The 30 T cell receptor beta chains in this list originate from one sample, sequenced in a study of PD-L1 blockade in urothelial cancer. The assay was immunoSEQ multiplex PCR, and TCRdb's table has in-frame clones only and misses some. The profile shows 95,000 to 150,000 clones, about 82% of them singletons. Time point indicated: peripheral blood 6 weeks after treatment start. Sequences were derived from PBMCs, sampled around atezolizumab (anti-PD-L1) treatment. The origin of the receptors is a man in his forties or fifties with urothelial cancer.

This clone was seen once. The rearrangement joins TRBV29-1 to TRBJ2-5; 7 bases agree with TRBD1. The germline V gene has CDR1 SQVTM and CDR2 ANQGSEA. This CDR3 is 14 amino acids long. V lost 4 bases and J lost 9; bases outside the gene matches: 14. CDR3 DNA: TGCAGCGTTGTGTACAGGGGCGAGATCGTGGCCCAGTACTTC. This translates into CSVVYRGEIVAQYF.

V usage is TRBV5-1 and J usage is TRBJ2-5; TRBD1 aligns across 8 bases. The CDR3 length is 15 residues. V dropped 4 bases and J dropped 5; count of bases not matched to a gene: 10. The germline CDR1 and CDR2 sequences are SGHRS and YFSETQ. The CDR3 bases are TGCGCCAGCAGCCTCCAGGACAGGGTGGCTGAGACCCAGTACTTC. It specifies CASSLQDRVAETQYF.

The chain employs TRBV11-2 and TRBJ2-7; D call uncertain. The CDR3 has 12 amino acids. Trimming removed 3 bases from V and 5 bases from J, with 8 bases in between. Germline values: CDR1 SGHAT, CDR2 FQNNGV. CDR3 region: CASSFRSDEQYF. CDR3 nucleotide sequence: TGTGCCAGCAGCTTCCGAAGCGACGAGCAGTACTTC.

The rearrangement links TRBV5-1 to TRBJ2-7; D gene ambiguous. CDR1 and CDR2 from the germline V gene are SGHRS and YFSETQ. Trimming left V 4 bases short and J 5 bases short, with 22 bases between. CDR3 length equals 16 residues. The CDR3: CASSPAKTQKTNEQYF. For the CDR3, the DNA is TGCGCCAGCAGCCCAGCTAAGACACAAAAAACCAACGAGCAGTACTTC.

This sequence joins TRBV7-2 and TRBJ1-1; no definite D call. CDR1 is SGHTA and CDR2 is FQGNSA in the germline V gene. The CDR3 length is 12 residues. Trimming pared 3 bases from V and 2 bases from J, leaving 4 bases between. The CDR3 sequence: CASSFRNTEAFF. CDR3 DNA: TGTGCCAGCAGCTTCAGAAACACTGAAGCTTTCTTT.

This clone has just a few counts. The chain is built from TRBV30 and TRBJ1-2; D might be TRBD1 (6 bases). Germline V gene data show CDR1 as GTSNPN and CDR2 as SVGIG (reference sequence). The CDR3 runs 14 residues. V dropped 3 bases and J dropped 8 bases, with 19 bases sitting between them. In DNA form, the CDR3 reads TGTGCCTGGAGCTATGGACAGCCGATGTGGGGCTACACCTTC. Translating gives CAWSYGQPMWGYTF.

The chain links TRBV28 to TRBJ2-1; the match to TRBD1 covers 7 bases. CDR3 length equals 13 residues. Germline V gene data show CDR1 as MDHEN and CDR2 as SYDVKM. Trimming removed 6 bases from V and 5 bases from J; junction bases left unmatched: 4. CDR3 nucleotide sequence: TGTGCCAGCAGGCTGACAGGGAACAATGAGCAGTTCTTC. Encoded protein: CASRLTGNNEQFF.

This chain links TRBV28 with TRBJ2-1; 7 nucleotides align to TRBD2. The CDR3 has 15 residues. CDR1 is MDHEN, CDR2 SYDVKM, per germline. V lost 4 bases, J lost 1 base, and 4 bases stayed unmatched. The CDR3 region is CASSYGGSSYNEQFF. CDR3 nucleotides: TGTGCCAGCAGTTACGGCGGGAGTTCCTACAATGAGCAGTTCTTC.

The J gene is TRBJ2-7, the V gene TRBV28, with 11 bases matching TRBD2. The V gene end was trimmed by 6 bases and the J gene end by 0 bases; junction bases not matched to a gene: 4. CDR3 size: 15 residues. Germline CDR1 reads MDHEN; CDR2 reads SYDVKM. CDR3: CASSWTSGHSYEQYF. DNA for the CDR3: TGTGCCAGCAGCTGGACTAGCGGGCACTCCTACGAGCAGTACTTC. Filled out from reference TRBV28 and TRBJ2-7, the complete variable domain reads DVKVTQSSRYLVKRTGEKVFLECVQDMDHENMFWYRQDPGLGLRLIYFSYDVKMKEKGDIPEGYSVSREKKERFSLILESASTNQTSMYLCASSWTSGHSYEQYFGPGTRLTVT.

The genes are TRBV28 and TRBJ2-7; TRBD2 agrees at 13 bases. The germline V gene has CDR1 MDHEN and CDR2 SYDVKM. Trimming cost V 5 bases and J 6 bases; bases outside gene matches: 19. This CDR3 contains 19 residues. CDR3 protein: CASSAPWGDTSGRAGEQYF. As DNA, the CDR3 is TGTGCCAGCAGTGCCCCGTGGGGCGATACTAGCGGGAGGGCCGGCGAGCAGTACTTC.

The chain employs TRBV19 and TRBJ2-7; 9 bases match TRBD1. The V gene's germline CDR1 is LNHDA and CDR2 SQIVND (reference sequence). This CDR3 has 14 amino acids. The trim removed 8 bases at V and 5 bases at J, leaving 10 bases unmatched. CDR3 in amino acids: CASAQGARDDEQYF. The CDR3 coding sequence is TGTGCCAGTGCACAGGGGGCGCGCGACGACGAGCAGTACTTC.

This clone showed up many times. This sequence joins TRBV7-6 and TRBJ1-6, with TRBD1 identical over 7 bases. Germline values: CDR1 SGHVS, CDR2 FNYEAQ. Trimming removed 5 bases from V and 5 bases from J; junction bases left unmatched: 3. The CDR3 runs 14 residues. The CDR3 reads CASSTGQDNSPLHF. DNA for the CDR3: TGTGCCAGCAGCACCGGACAGGATAATTCACCCCTCCACTTT.

This chain joins TRBV19 and TRBJ2-7; 8 bases line up with TRBD2. The CDR3 spans 14 residues. The junction had 3 bases not matched to a gene; V was cut back by 2 bases and J by 3 bases. CDR1 and CDR2 (germline): LNHDA, SQIVND (reference sequence). The DNA of the CDR3 is TGTGCCAGTAGTATAACGGGACTAGTCTACGAGCAGTACTTC. Protein: CASSITGLVYEQYF.

This clone has just one count. The chain carries TRBV14 and TRBJ2-1; possible D gene TRBD2, 6 bases. CDR3 length equals 15 residues. The V gene lost 0 bases and the J gene lost 7 bases, with 13 bases spanning the gap. Per germline, CDR1 SGHDN and CDR2 FVKESK. CDR3 loop: CASSQDRQRGNEQFF. CDR3 DNA sequence: TGTGCCAGCAGCCAAGATCGACAACGGGGGAATGAGCAGTTCTTC.

The chain employs TRBV7-8 and TRBJ2-3; D unclear. CDR1 is SGHVS and CDR2 is FQNEAQ in the germline V gene. The CDR3 totals 13 residues. The V gene lost 5 bases and the J gene lost 10 bases, with 16 bases spanning the gap. The CDR3 here is CASSPPTRGAQYF. The CDR3 coding sequence is TGTGCCAGCAGCCCTCCGACTCGCGGAGCGCAGTATTTT.

This clone was counted a few times. The rearrangement links TRBV7-3 to TRBJ2-7; TRBD2 aligns across 11 bases. CDR3 length: 14 residues. The V and J ends lost 7 bases and 3 bases, in that order; junction bases with no gene match: 5. Germline V lookup: CDR1 SGHTA, CDR2 FQGTGA. The CDR3 loop reads CASIPLAGGYEQYF. The CDR3 region has the DNA TGTGCCAGCATCCCCCTAGCGGGAGGCTACGAGCAGTACTTC.

The chain has TRBV7-9 and TRBJ1-4, with D possibly matching TRBD1 (6 bases). V was cut by 1 base and J by 1 base, with 10 bases left in between. Germline lookup yields CDR1 SEHNR and CDR2 FQNEAQ (reference sequence). This CDR3 comprises 16 residues. The CDR3 DNA sequence: TGTGCCAGCAGCTTAGAACAGGGAAGAACTAATGAAAAACTGTTTTTT. Encoded protein: CASSLEQGRTNEKLFF.

This clone appeared once. Other DNA sequences from this sample encode an identical CDR3 as well. V usage is TRBV5-6 and J usage is TRBJ1-2; D gene ambiguous. Germline lookup yields CDR1 SGHDT and CDR2 YYEEEE. This CDR3 contains 13 residues. V lost 3 bases and J lost 3, with 9 bases in between. The DNA for the CDR3 is TGTGCCAGCAGCTCTCAGGCCCACTATGGCTACACCTTC. Translation: CASSSQAHYGYTF.

The chain employs TRBV4-2 and TRBJ2-6; 7 bases fit TRBD1. Germline CDR1 is LGHNA and CDR2 is YNFKEQ. CDR3 length: 19 amino acids. With V trimmed by 0 bases and J by 2 bases, 10 bases remained unmatched. CDR3 sequence: CASSQDGGQGVPGANVLTF. The CDR3 nucleotides read TGTGCCAGCAGCCAAGACGGTGGGCAGGGGGTGCCTGGGGCCAACGTCCTGACTTTC.

V usage is TRBV10-3 and J usage is TRBJ2-7; 9 bases match TRBD2. Trimming took 10 bases from V and 2 from J; bases not matched to a gene: 0. Germline V gives CDR1 ENHRY, CDR2 SYGVKD. The CDR3 covers 11 residues. This CDR3 reads CATSGTYEQYF. The CDR3 region has the DNA TGTGCCACTAGCGGGACCTACGAGCAGTACTTC.

This chain uses TRBV7-9 with TRBJ2-1; TRBD1 agrees at 10 bases. The CDR3 runs 15 residues. Germline V gene lookup returns CDR1 SEHNR and CDR2 FQNEAQ (reference sequence). With V trimmed by 4 bases and J by 3 bases, 3 bases remained unmatched. The CDR3 DNA reads TGTGCCAGCAGCTATGACAGGGGGCTCTACAATGAGCAGTTCTTC. Its translation is CASSYDRGLYNEQFF.

The rearrangement joins TRBV7-3 to TRBJ1-1; possible D gene TRBD1, 5 bases. There are 14 residues in the CDR3. Deletions cut 1 base from V and 4 bases from J, with 10 bases between. Germline V gene sequence: CDR1 SGHTA, CDR2 FQGTGA. CDR3 region: CASSLNSRATEAFF. The DNA for the CDR3 is TGTGCCAGCAGCTTAAATTCCAGGGCCACTGAAGCTTTCTTT. The complete variable domain, with remaining parts taken from reference TRBV7-3 and TRBJ1-1, reads GAGVSQTPSNKVTEKGKYVELRCDPISGHTALYWYRQSLGQGPEFLIYFQGTGAADDSGLPNDRFFAVRPEGSVSTLKIQRTERGDSAVYLCASSLNSRATEAFFGQGTRLTVV.

This clone was seen a few times. The chain couples TRBV2 to TRBJ2-5, with D perhaps TRBD1 (5 bases). The ends were cut back, 2 bases at V and 5 bases at J, with 15 bases in the middle. Germline values: CDR1 SNHLY, CDR2 FYNNEI. CDR3 size: 15 residues. CDR3 region: CASSESTGGWETQYF. The CDR3 DNA reads TGTGCCAGCAGTGAAAGTACAGGTGGTTGGGAGACCCAGTACTTC.

V is TRBV7-2 and J is TRBJ1-5; no firm D call. Trimming left V 1 base short and J 3 bases short, with 7 bases between. This CDR3 contains 14 residues. Germline lookup yields CDR1 SGHTA and CDR2 FQGNSA. The CDR3 sequence is CASSLVQFNQPQHF. Written as DNA, the CDR3 is TGTGCCAGCAGCTTAGTCCAGTTCAATCAGCCCCAGCATTTT.

V gene TRBV27 combines with J gene TRBJ1-2; no clear D gene. The CDR3 covers 13 residues. CDR1 is MNHEY and CDR2 is SMNVEV in the germline V gene (reference sequence). The V and J ends lost 8 bases and 4 bases respectively, with 14 bases between them. The CDR3 coding sequence is TGTGCCAGCGGCCGGGGATGGATCTATGGCTACACCTTC. Residues: CASGRGWIYGYTF.

The chain employs TRBV28 and TRBJ2-1, with D possibly TRBD2 on 7 matching bases. Trimming removed 6 bases from V and 10 bases from J, with 13 bases in between. Germline V CDR1 and CDR2: MDHEN, SYDVKM. The CDR3 spans 12 residues. CDR3: CASRIGGGEQFF. The DNA of the CDR3 is TGTGCCAGCAGAATAGGGGGGGGCGAGCAGTTCTTC.

The chain has TRBV14 and TRBJ2-2; 7 bases fit TRBD1. The CDR3 is 15 amino acids. Germline V CDR1 and CDR2: SGHDN, FVKESK. V gave up 6 bases and J gave up 7 bases; unmatched junction bases: 11. CDR3 in amino acids: CASSPLDRIDGELFF. The CDR3 DNA sequence: TGTGCCAGCAGTCCTTTGGACAGGATTGACGGGGAGCTGTTTTTT.

The V gene is TRBV30, the J gene TRBJ1-6; 7 bases are shared with TRBD1. This CDR3 spans 16 amino acids. The germline V gene encodes CDR1 GTSNPN and CDR2 SVGIG (reference sequence). Germline trimming cut 1 base from V and 4 bases from J; bases unmatched to any gene: 7. CDR3 DNA: TGTGCCTGGAGTGCCACAGGGGACTTTTATAATTCACCCCTCCACTTT. It codes for CAWSATGDFYNSPLHF.

The chain has TRBV11-1 and TRBJ2-1; 11 positions match TRBD2. CDR3 length: 15 amino acids. Germline V lookup: CDR1 SGHAT, CDR2 FQDESV (reference sequence). The junction had 6 bases not matched to a gene; V was cut back by 5 bases and J by 6 bases. The CDR3 nucleotides read TGTGCCAGCAGCCCCGGGACTAGCGGCTCCAATGAGCAGTTCTTC. Its translation is CASSPGTSGSNEQFF.

V gene TRBV19 combines with J gene TRBJ2-3; 12 bases align to TRBD2. The ends lost 5 bases at V and 3 bases at J; junction bases unmatched: 6. CDR3 length: 16 amino acids. The germline gives CDR1 LNHDA, CDR2 SQIVND (reference sequence). The CDR3 sequence: CASSALAGGGTDTQYF. The CDR3 DNA is TGTGCCAGTAGTGCCCTAGCGGGAGGGGGTACAGATACGCAGTATTTT.